This T cell receptor (beta chain) was captured in a study of blood T cells in healthy people across ages. Findings of the study overall: Any conclusive comparison of naive versus antigen-experienced cells was prevented by using unsorted PBMCs.

Primed by a sample-barcoded 5' primer and a J-beta primer mix, a second PCR proceeded for roughly 7 to 11 cycles. Through a template-switch adaptor with 12 random nucleotides, each cDNA molecule received a tag. Each CDR3 protein gets one entry after TCRdb re-called the 5' RACE reads with MiXCR. The sample comprises 1.5 million or so distinct CDR3 sequences, about 40% of which are singletons, and 7% to 9.5% rests with the top ten. Points on this clonotype: Its target is unknown.

CDR3 size: 12 residues. Germline V CDR1 and CDR2: SNHLY, FYNNEI. Deletions cut 7 bases from V and 0 bases from J, with 3 bases between. Sequenced input: blood. The sequence was obtained from a young woman in good health. This chain uses TRBV2 with TRBJ2-2; no definite D call. In nucleotides, the CDR3 is TGTGCCAGCACTTCGAACACCGGGGAGCTGTTTTTT. Amino acids: CASTSNTGELFF.